The 23 T cell receptor beta chains below were found in one sample sequenced in a study of T cells in Graves' hyperthyroidism and ophthalmopathy. Authors of the study amplified TCR beta CDR3 regions from RNA transcripts. In the first-round RT-PCR of the TCR CDR3, the HTBI primer set was used. TCRdb processed the multiplex PCR reads anew with MiXCR; each CDR3 protein has one entry. The sample gives more than 450,000 distinct CDR3 sequences, about 14% of which show up once; about 15% is in the top ten. Input material: blood. Source of these receptors: a woman between 35 and 50 years old with Graves' hyperthyroidism.

This clonotype was seen many times. This sequence joins TRBV28 and TRBJ2-1, with 10 bases identical to TRBD2. V lost 5 bases and J lost 4; bases outside the gene matches: 8. In germline, CDR1 is MDHEN, CDR2 SYDVKM. The CDR3 is made up of 16 amino acids. The CDR3 DNA reads TGTGCCAGCAGTCTTTCTAGCGGGGGTGGGTACAATGAGCAGTTCTTC. Protein product: CASSLSSGGGYNEQFF.

This chain links TRBV4-1 with TRBJ2-5, with a possible D match to TRBD1 (5 bases). The germline CDR1 and CDR2 sequences are MGHRA and YSYEKL. Trimming shortened V by 0 bases and J by 2 bases, and 7 bases separated the two germline ends. There are 14 residues in the CDR3. The CDR3 is CASSQEPGQETQYF. The DNA of the CDR3 is TGCGCCAGCAGCCAAGAGCCAGGGCAAGAGACCCAGTACTTC.

There are many counts of this clonotype. This chain connects TRBV2 to TRBJ2-2, with D hard to call. Germline V CDR1 and CDR2: SNHLY, FYNNEI. This CDR3 comprises 13 residues. CDR3 loop: CGAGSPNTGELFF. CDR3 nucleotide sequence: TGTGGAGCAGGCTCCCCGAACACCGGGGAGCTGTTTTTT.

This clonotype appeared many times. This sequence joins TRBV11-1 and TRBJ2-5; D assignment may be TRBD1 or TRBD2 (5 bases each). Germline values: CDR1 SGHAT, CDR2 FQDESV (reference sequence). V lost 3 bases, J lost 3 bases, and 17 bases lay in between. The CDR3 sequence is 16 residues long. In DNA, the CDR3 is TGTGCCAGCAGCTTCCATCCGGGACGGAAAGAAGAGACCCAGTACTTC. It codes for CASSFHPGRKEETQYF.

This clonotype was counted ten times or more. The chain carries TRBV12-3 or TRBV12-4 and TRBJ1-4, with 11 nucleotides matching TRBD1. This CDR3 spans 17 amino acids. V trimming: 5 bases; J trimming: 2 bases; junction bases outside the gene matches: 7. CDR3 protein: CASSLGQGAGTNEKLFF. CDR3 bases: TGTGCCAGCAGTCTAGGACAGGGGGCGGGTACTAATGAAAAACTGTTTTTT.

Many counts were recorded for this clonotype. The chain joins TRBV12-3 or TRBV12-4 to TRBJ2-1; D call uncertain. CDR3 length equals 15 residues. V was clipped by 1 base and J by 4 bases, with 11 bases between them. CDR3 residues: CASSLGASIYNEQFF. DNA for the CDR3: TGTGCCAGCAGTTTAGGGGCCTCGATATACAATGAGCAGTTCTTC.

In this sample, this clonotype turned up many times. The genes are TRBV11-2 and TRBJ1-1; D not resolved. The length of the CDR3 is 17 residues. The germline gives CDR1 SGHAT, CDR2 FQNNGV. V lost 1 base to trimming and J lost 6 bases, with 21 bases between them. CDR3 sequence (DNA): TGTGCCAGCAGCTTAGGCCCCAGGACTGGAATAGGAGCTGAAGCTTTCTTT. It yields the protein CASSLGPRTGIGAEAFF.

This clonotype showed up many times. The V gene is TRBV20-1, the J gene TRBJ2-1; 9 positions agree with TRBD2. CDR1 and CDR2 from the germline V gene are DFQATT and SNEGSKA (reference sequence). The CDR3 has 14 residues. With 2 bases clipped from V and 6 bases from J, the junction kept 5 bases outside the gene matches. CDR3 residues: CSARPGSGSNEQFF. The CDR3, as DNA: TGCAGTGCTAGACCGGGTAGCGGGAGCAATGAGCAGTTCTTC.

There are many counts of this clonotype. The chain recombines TRBV12-3 or TRBV12-4 with TRBJ2-1, with D hard to call. The length of the CDR3 is 14 residues. V lost 6 bases and J lost 7, with 16 bases in between. The CDR3 spells CASSRPESRNEQFF. CDR3 bases: TGTGCCAGCAGCAGACCCGAGAGTCGGAATGAGCAGTTCTTC.

This clonotype was picked up a small number of times. The CDR3: CSASDGNQPQHF. The CDR3 region has the DNA TGCAGCGCCTCTGACGGGAATCAGCCCCAGCATTTT. The chain recombines TRBV29-1 with TRBJ1-5; D remains ambiguous. The V end lost 7 bases, the J end lost 4 bases, and 11 bases lay between the germline ends. This CDR3 spans 12 amino acids. The germline gives CDR1 SQVTM, CDR2 ANQGSEA.

In this sample, this clonotype turned up many times. The chain links TRBV15 to TRBJ1-4; D uncertain. From germline, CDR1 is LNHNV and CDR2 YYDKDF (reference sequence). The CDR3 length is 17 residues. Trimming left V 0 bases short and J 1 base short, with 12 bases between. CDR3 in amino acids: CATSRDGWGVTNEKLFF. The CDR3 nucleotides are TGTGCCACCAGCAGAGATGGTTGGGGAGTAACTAATGAAAAACTGTTTTTT.

This clonotype was found many times. The V gene is TRBV27, the J gene TRBJ2-5, with D unclear. V was cut by 3 bases and J by 1 base, with 9 bases left in between. CDR1 and CDR2 from the germline V gene are MNHEY and SMNVEV (reference sequence). This CDR3 spans 14 amino acids. In DNA form, the CDR3 reads TGTGCCAGCAGTTTCTGGGATTCCCAAGAGACCCAGTACTTC. Translated, it gives CASSFWDSQETQYF.

In its sample, this clonotype was seen a few times. The V gene is TRBV19, the J gene TRBJ1-5, with unresolved D. This CDR3 is built from 15 residues. V was trimmed by 4 bases and J by 0 bases, leaving 10 bases between them. Per the germline V gene, CDR1 is LNHDA and CDR2 is SQIVND (reference sequence). The CDR3 protein is CASSTLGYSNQPQHF. The CDR3 region has the DNA TGTGCCAGTAGTACACTGGGGTATAGCAATCAGCCCCAGCATTTT.

The rearrangement joins TRBV24-1 to TRBJ1-1; D gene unclear. This CDR3 contains 13 residues. Deletions cut 9 bases from V and 0 bases from J, with 10 bases between. The germline V gene encodes CDR1 KGHDR and CDR2 SFDVKD. The chain's CDR3 is CATSNLMNTEAFF. CDR3 bases: TGTGCCACCTCAAACCTCATGAACACTGAAGCTTTCTTT.

V is TRBV19 and J is TRBJ2-2; 11 bases map to TRBD2. V lost 3 bases, J lost 7 bases, and 4 bases stayed unmatched. CDR1 and CDR2 (germline): LNHDA, SQIVND (reference sequence). The CDR3 totals 15 residues. The CDR3 region is CASSILAGGVGELFF. CDR3 nucleotide sequence: TGTGCCAGTAGTATTTTAGCGGGAGGGGTCGGGGAGCTGTTTTTT. Variable domain in full (rest from reference TRBV19 and TRBJ2-2): DGGITQSPKYLFRKEGQNVTLSCEQNLNHDAMYWYRQDPGQGLRLIYYSQIVNDFQKGDIAEGYSVSREKKESFPLTVTSAQKNPTAFYLCASSILAGGVGELFFGEGSRLTVL.

This clonotype showed up many times. The chain combines TRBV27 with TRBJ2-5, with 9 bases that match TRBD2. This CDR3 is 14 amino acids long. The germline V gene encodes CDR1 MNHEY and CDR2 SMNVEV (reference sequence). V was pared by 4 bases and J by 13 bases, with 13 bases of the junction left unmatched. CDR3 residues: CASSSLDRTSVLYF. The CDR3 DNA is TGTGCCAGCAGTTCTCTCGACCGGACTAGCGTTCTGTACTTC.

This clonotype came up many times. This rearrangement joins TRBV27 to TRBJ1-1, with unresolved D. The V end lost 2 bases, the J end lost 0 bases, and 7 bases lay between the germline ends. Germline V lookup: CDR1 MNHEY, CDR2 SMNVEV (reference sequence). CDR3 length equals 14 residues. The chain's CDR3 is CASSLNLMNTEAFF. In nucleotides, the CDR3 is TGTGCCAGCAGTTTAAACCTCATGAACACTGAAGCTTTCTTT.

This clonotype was found many times. The chain joins TRBV28 to TRBJ2-3; D not certain. The CDR3 is 14 residues long. The V end lost 6 bases, the J end lost 3 bases, and 13 bases lay between the germline ends. Per the germline V gene, CDR1 is MDHEN and CDR2 is SYDVKM. This chain's CDR3 is CASSPGDGTDTQYF. In DNA form, the CDR3 reads TGTGCCAGCAGCCCAGGCGATGGGACAGATACGCAGTATTTT. The variable domain in full, completed from reference TRBV28 and TRBJ2-3, reads DVKVTQSSRYLVKRTGEKVFLECVQDMDHENMFWYRQDPGLGLRLIYFSYDVKMKEKGDIPEGYSVSREKKERFSLILESASTNQTSMYLCASSPGDGTDTQYFGPGTRLTVL.

This clonotype has at least ten counts. V is TRBV28 and J is TRBJ1-2; a weak D match, TRBD1 (6 bases). CDR3 size: 15 residues. The V gene lost 6 bases and the J gene lost 0 bases, with 14 bases spanning the gap. Germline V gene data show CDR1 as MDHEN and CDR2 as SYDVKM. The CDR3 nucleotides read TGTGCCAGCAGACCAGGACAGAGAACTAACTATGGCTACACCTTC. It translates to CASRPGQRTNYGYTF.

This clonotype was detected only a few times. The CDR3 reads CSAPIPQGNEQFF. The CDR3 bases are TGCAGTGCTCCAATCCCACAGGGCAATGAGCAGTTCTTC. The V call is TRBV20-1, the J call TRBJ2-1, with D possibly being TRBD1 (6 bases). The V gene lost 5 bases and the J gene lost 6 bases, with 14 bases spanning the gap. Germline CDR1 is DFQATT and CDR2 is SNEGSKA (reference sequence). CDR3 length: 13 residues.

The chain has TRBV3-1 and TRBJ2-7, with TRBD1 matching 9 bases. Unmatched junction bases numbered 7, after V lost 1 base and J lost 6 bases. The V gene's germline CDR1 is LGHDT and CDR2 YNNKEL (reference sequence). The CDR3 is 15 amino acids. The CDR3 spells CASSQVLTGGSEQYF. The CDR3 region has the DNA TGTGCCAGCAGCCAAGTTTTGACAGGGGGTAGCGAGCAGTACTTC.

This clonotype was recorded a few times. The gene calls are TRBV7-9 and TRBJ2-4, with D possibly TRBD2 on 5 matching bases. CDR3 length: 17 residues. Trimming removed 4 bases at V and 2 bases at J, with 18 bases between. CDR1 is SEHNR and CDR2 is FQNEAQ in the germline V gene (reference sequence). The CDR3 here is CASSSLAGIWTKNIQYF. The DNA of the CDR3 is TGTGCCAGCAGCTCCCTCGCCGGGATTTGGACCAAAAACATTCAGTACTTC.

The chain carries TRBV20-1 and TRBJ1-5; 10 bases line up with TRBD1. J gave up 2 bases and V 5 bases, and 18 bases lay outside the gene matches. CDR1 is DFQATT, CDR2 SNEGSKA, per germline (reference sequence). This CDR3 has 19 residues. Written as DNA, the CDR3 is TGCAGTGCTGGCCAAGACAGGGGGCGGCTATCTTCTGGCAATCAGCCCCAGCATTTT. This sequence encodes CSAGQDRGRLSSGNQPQHF.